This T cell receptor beta chain derives from a study of CD8 T cells in Susac syndrome. Germline V gene data show CDR1 as SNHLY and CDR2 as FYNNEI. The CDR3 is made up of 8 amino acids. J lost 15 bases, V lost 11 bases, and 4 bases had no gene match. RNA in amounts of roughly 0.45 to 1 ug was reverse transcribed with random hexamers. It was immunoSEQ multiplex PCR that amplified TCR beta CDR3 across 54 Vbeta and 13 Jbeta. TCRdb called the immunoSEQ multiplex PCR reads again in MiXCR, with one record for every CDR3 protein. Of 130,000 to 150,000 distinct CDR3 sequences listed, 90% to 95% are singletons. Negative isolation yielded CD4+ and CD8+ T cells, and FACS enriched TEMRA cells.

The origin of this receptor is a human donor in good health. The rearrangement links TRBV2 to TRBJ2-1, with TRBD2 matching over 7 bases. The specimen was CD8+ T cells from PBMCs. In DNA form, the CDR3 reads TGTGCCTCGGGGGAGGGGTTCTTC. Translation: CASGEGFF.